These 29 T cell receptor beta chains were all obtained from the same sample, sequenced in a study of early T cells in non-severe SARS-CoV-2 infection. TCRdb passed the 5' RACE reads through MiXCR, listing each CDR3 protein once. This repertoire shows some 60,000 distinct CDR3 sequences, approximately 9% found once; its top ten account for roughly 15%. The sequencing input was whole blood. The source is an adult who was a healthcare worker with PCR-confirmed SARS-CoV-2 infection or an uninfected control (not recorded which).

Ten or more counts support this clonotype. This chain uses TRBV5-1 with TRBJ1-4, with TRBD1 matching 8 bases. The CDR3 is 16 residues long. The trim removed 4 bases at V and 5 bases at J, leaving 10 bases unmatched. Germline CDR1 SGHRS, CDR2 YFSETQ. CDR3 amino acids: CASSPGGRTGNEKLFF. CDR3 nucleotide sequence: TGCGCCAGCAGCCCGGGGGGTCGGACAGGGAATGAAAAACTGTTTTTT.

This clonotype turned up a few times. Compared with germline, one end of the junction differs, possibly owing to a read error. The chain couples TRBV7-2 to TRBJ2-2, with D possibly called TRBD1 or TRBD2 (5 bases each). This CDR3 spans 11 amino acids. The germline CDR1 and CDR2 sequences are SGHTA and FQGNSA. CDR3 nucleotides: TGTGCCAGCAGTTTAGGGGACCCGCTGTTTTTT. It specifies CASSLGDPLFF.

The sample holds a few counts of this clonotype. The chain employs TRBV28 and TRBJ2-2; D remains unclear. Deletions cut 6 bases from V and 2 bases from J, with 10 bases between. The CDR3 covers 14 residues. Germline V gene sequence: CDR1 MDHEN, CDR2 SYDVKM. The CDR3, as DNA: TGTGCCAGCAGCCCCGGGCCCAACACCGGGGAGCTGTTTTTT. Its protein product is CASSPGPNTGELFF.

In its sample, this clonotype was seen many times. The chain links TRBV7-2 to TRBJ2-1; perhaps TRBD2 as D (6 bases). The CDR3 runs 16 residues. Germline V gene lookup returns CDR1 SGHTA and CDR2 FQGNSA. V was shortened by 0 bases and J by 0 bases, with 9 bases between the two germline ends. CDR3 residues: CASSLAVGGSYNEQFF. The CDR3 DNA follows: TGTGCCAGCAGCTTAGCTGTGGGAGGCTCCTACAATGAGCAGTTCTTC.

This clonotype was counted only a few times. V and J are TRBV6-5 and TRBJ2-5; unclear D gene. Trimming stripped 2 bases from V and 3 bases from J, with 4 bases between. CDR1 is MNHEY, CDR2 SVGAGI, per germline. The CDR3 is made up of 12 amino acids. The CDR3 DNA is TGTGCCAGCAGTTACGGCAAAGAGACCCAGTACTTC. It yields the protein CASSYGKETQYF.

There are many counts of this clonotype. V usage is TRBV11-2 and J usage is TRBJ2-1; 11 positions match TRBD2. V shed 4 bases, J shed 10 bases, and the junction held 9 bases outside the gene matches. The CDR3 extends over 15 amino acids. Germline CDR1 and CDR2: SGHAT and FQNNGV. CDR3 sequence: CASSYTSGSSGEQFF. The CDR3 DNA follows: TGTGCCAGCAGCTACACTAGCGGGAGTTCGGGAGAGCAGTTCTTC.

V usage is TRBV20-1 and J usage is TRBJ2-1, with 13 bases lining up with TRBD2. This CDR3 region has 15 residues. V lost 0 bases, J lost 6 bases, and 2 bases stayed unmatched. Germline V CDR1 and CDR2: DFQATT, SNEGSKA (reference sequence). The chain's CDR3 is CSARDWTSGGNEQFF. The CDR3 DNA follows: TGCAGTGCTAGAGATTGGACTAGCGGGGGCAATGAGCAGTTCTTC.

This clonotype appeared a few times. The rearrangement uses TRBV6-6 and TRBJ2-1; D gene unclear. Germline V lookup: CDR1 MNHNY, CDR2 SVGAGI (reference sequence). V lost 5 bases to trimming and J lost 8 bases, with 7 bases between them. CDR3 size: 11 residues. The CDR3 region is CASSITHEQFF. The CDR3 DNA follows: TGTGCCAGCAGTATTACCCATGAGCAGTTCTTC.

The chain links TRBV5-1 to TRBJ2-5; TRBD1 matches 8 bases. V trimming: 1 base; J trimming: 6 bases; junction bases outside the gene matches: 5. Germline assignment: CDR1 SGHRS and CDR2 YFSETQ. CDR3 length equals 14 residues. The CDR3 coding sequence is TGCGCCAGCAGCTTGAGGACAGGGATCAAGACCCAGTACTTC. Amino acid sequence: CASSLRTGIKTQYF. Full variable domain (remainder filled in from reference TRBV5-1 and TRBJ2-5): KAGVTQTPRYLIKTRGQQVTLSCSPISGHRSVSWYQQTPGQGLQFLFEYFSETQRNKGNFPGRFSGRQFSNSRSEMNVSTLELGDSALYLCASSLRTGIKTQYFGPGTRLLVL.

This clonotype was recorded at least ten times. The chain employs TRBV6-5 and TRBJ1-6, with D unclear. Per the germline V gene, CDR1 is MNHEY and CDR2 is SVGAGI. Trimming removed 7 bases at V and 10 bases at J, with 14 bases between. The CDR3 contains 13 residues. CDR3 bases: TGTGCCAGCAACGCAGAATCTAAATCACCCCTCCACTTT. As protein: CASNAESKSPLHF.

This sequence joins TRBV11-1 and TRBJ2-2; 10 bases match TRBD2. This CDR3 is 15 amino acids long. J gave up 3 bases and V 5 bases, and 3 bases lay outside the gene matches. Germline CDR1 and CDR2: SGHAT and FQDESV (reference sequence). CDR3 coding DNA: TGTGCCAGCAGCCGCAGCGGGAGGGACACCGGGGAGCTGTTTTTT. This codes for CASSRSGRDTGELFF.

V gene TRBV7-2 combines with J gene TRBJ1-2, with D possibly matching TRBD1 (5 bases). Germline CDR1 and CDR2: SGHTA and FQGNSA. This CDR3 contains 14 residues. V was clipped by 5 bases and J by 1 base, with 11 bases between them. The CDR3 sequence: CASSPDISNYGYTF. In nucleotides, the CDR3 is TGTGCCAGCAGCCCGGACATAAGTAACTATGGCTACACCTTC.

The sample holds many counts of this clonotype. The chain couples TRBV19 to TRBJ2-5; 7 nucleotides agree with TRBD2. The trim removed 7 bases at V and 5 bases at J, leaving 7 bases unmatched. The CDR3 runs 13 residues. Germline V gives CDR1 LNHDA, CDR2 SQIVND (reference sequence). CDR3 nucleotide sequence: TGTGCCAGTACCTCGCGGGGGTCGGAGACCCAGTACTTC. This sequence encodes CASTSRGSETQYF. Based on the CDR3 plus reference TRBV19 and TRBJ2-5, the full variable domain is DGGITQSPKYLFRKEGQNVTLSCEQNLNHDAMYWYRQDPGQGLRLIYYSQIVNDFQKGDIAEGYSVSREKKESFPLTVTSAQKNPTAFYLCASTSRGSETQYFGPGTRLLVL.

CDR3 DNA: TGTGCCAGCAGCAGAGGGATACAAGAGACCCAGTACTTC. Its translation: CASSRGIQETQYF. The genes are TRBV7-3 and TRBJ2-5; D perhaps matches TRBD2 (5 bases). Germline CDR1 reads SGHTA; CDR2 reads FQGTGA. V was cut by 5 bases and J by 2 bases, with 9 bases left in between. The CDR3 totals 13 residues.

Ten or more counts support this clonotype. V gene TRBV7-2 combines with J gene TRBJ2-1, with TRBD2 identical over 7 bases. The CDR3 loop spans 14 amino acids. V shed 6 bases and J 5 bases; nucleotides not matched to a gene: 7. Germline V CDR1 and CDR2: SGHTA, FQGNSA. The chain's CDR3 is CASSWRERHNEQFF. As DNA, the CDR3 is TGTGCCAGCAGTTGGCGGGAGAGGCACAATGAGCAGTTCTTC.

The chain uses TRBV6-2 or TRBV6-3 and TRBJ2-7; D is uncertain. This CDR3 comprises 14 residues. The V gene lost 0 bases and the J gene lost 3 bases, with 9 bases spanning the gap. Looked up from germline, CDR1 is MNHEY and CDR2 is SVGEGT. The CDR3 bases are TGTGCCAGCAGTTACTCGGGGTTCGGCTACGAGCAGTACTTC. This sequence encodes CASSYSGFGYEQYF.

The chain couples TRBV12-3 or TRBV12-4 to TRBJ1-5, with 11 bases that match TRBD1. CDR3 size: 15 residues. V lost 6 bases, J lost 7 bases, and 8 bases stayed unmatched. The CDR3 DNA follows: TGTGCCAGCAGCAAAGGGACAGGGGGAGAACAGCCCCAGCATTTT. Its translation: CASSKGTGGEQPQHF.

The rearrangement uses TRBV29-1 and TRBJ2-1, with TRBD2 matching over 13 bases. Germline-derived CDR1 and CDR2 are SQVTM and ANQGSEA. With 7 bases clipped from V and 6 bases from J, the junction kept 6 bases outside the gene matches. The CDR3 runs 14 residues. The CDR3: CSAGGTSGTNEQFF. Here the CDR3 DNA reads TGCAGCGCCGGCGGGACTAGCGGGACCAATGAGCAGTTCTTC.

With regard to this clonotype: A read error may explain this, as a much larger clone is one base away. The rearrangement links TRBV6-5 to TRBJ1-1, with D maybe TRBD1 (5 bases). The CDR3 has 13 amino acids. Germline-derived CDR1 and CDR2 are MNHEY and SVGAGI. Trimming removed 4 bases at V and 3 bases at J, with 9 bases between. CDR3 coding DNA: TGTGCCAGCAGTTGCGGGGGAGACACTGAAGCTTTCTTT. It encodes CASSCGGDTEAFF.

There are many counts of this clonotype. V usage is TRBV27 and J usage is TRBJ1-2, with 7 positions matching TRBD1. The CDR3 extends over 15 amino acids. Germline V gene sequence: CDR1 MNHEY, CDR2 SMNVEV (reference sequence). Trimming took 5 bases from V and 7 from J; bases not matched to a gene: 13. CDR3 nucleotides: TGTGCCAGCAGTGCAACAGGGGTATACTGGAGTGGCTACACCTTC. This encodes CASSATGVYWSGYTF.

Many counts were recorded for this clonotype. The chain joins TRBV3-1 to TRBJ2-2, with a weak D call TRBD1 (5 bases). The CDR3 is made up of 15 amino acids. Germline lookup yields CDR1 LGHDT and CDR2 YNNKEL (reference sequence). The V and J ends lost 11 bases and 0 bases respectively, with 16 bases between them. In DNA, the CDR3 is TGTGCCGTTTTAGCCAGGGCCTCGAACACCGGGGAGCTGTTTTTT. It encodes CAVLARASNTGELFF.

Ten or more counts support this clonotype. The V call is TRBV7-2, the J call TRBJ2-7; D gene uncertain. Germline V gene sequence: CDR1 SGHTA, CDR2 FQGNSA. CDR3 length: 14 residues. The V end was cut by 1 base, the J end by 3 bases, with 10 bases between. Written as DNA, the CDR3 is TGTGCCAGCAGCTTAGGCGGTGGAATCTACGAGCAGTACTTC. Its protein is CASSLGGGIYEQYF.

This clonotype came up a few times. The chain couples TRBV5-1 to TRBJ2-5; D gene uncertain. V dropped 3 bases and J dropped 4 bases, with 13 bases sitting between them. Per the germline V gene, CDR1 is SGHRS and CDR2 is YFSETQ. The CDR3 totals 14 residues. CDR3 sequence (DNA): TGCGCCAGCAGCTCGTCGTCGTTCACAGAGACCCAGTACTTC. It translates to CASSSSSFTETQYF.

This clonotype came up many times. The J gene is TRBJ1-5, the V gene TRBV20-1; the D gene is possibly TRBD1 (6 bases). This CDR3 spans 12 amino acids. Trimming cost V 7 bases and J 1 base, with 8 bases left between them. Germline V gene data show CDR1 as DFQATT and CDR2 as SNEGSKA (reference sequence). CDR3 DNA sequence: TGCAGTGGGGGGCAGAGCAATCAGCCCCAGCATTTT. Protein product: CSGGQSNQPQHF.

Only a few counts were recorded for this clonotype. At one boundary the junction diverges from the germline segment, which might be a read error. The genes are TRBV12-5 and TRBJ2-5, with D hard to call. The CDR3 has 10 residues. Germline CDR1 reads LGHNT; CDR2 reads FRNRAP. The CDR3 coding sequence is TGTGCTAGTGGTTTCCCGCGGACCGACTTC. Translation gives CASGFPRTDF.

The chain employs TRBV20-1 and TRBJ1-2; D unclear. CDR3 length: 12 residues. Per the germline V gene, CDR1 is DFQATT and CDR2 is SNEGSKA (reference sequence). V was shortened by 3 bases and J by 2 bases, with 7 bases between the two germline ends. This CDR3 reads CSARPENYGYTF. CDR3 bases: TGCAGTGCTAGGCCGGAGAACTATGGCTACACCTTC.

CDR3 bases: TGTGCCACCAGTGATGGGACAGGGATACCCTACGAGCAGTACTTC. The encoded protein is CATSDGTGIPYEQYF. This rearrangement joins TRBV24-1 to TRBJ2-7; 9 bases align to TRBD1. This CDR3 contains 15 residues. Germline V gene data show CDR1 as KGHDR and CDR2 as SFDVKD. The trim removed 3 bases at V and 2 bases at J, leaving 4 bases unmatched.

The chain has TRBV2 and TRBJ1-3, with a tentative D call TRBD1 (5 bases). V gave up 7 bases and J gave up 1 base, with 11 bases separating them. Germline assignment: CDR1 SNHLY and CDR2 FYNNEI. The length of the CDR3 is 14 residues. The CDR3 DNA sequence: TGTGCCAGCACTGCCCCAGGGTCTGGAAACACCATATATTTT. Amino acids: CASTAPGSGNTIYF.

This clonotype was recorded many times. One junction end does not reproduce the germline sequence, and a read error may be involved. The chain recombines TRBV29-1 with TRBJ2-1; 7 nucleotides agree with TRBD2. Per the germline V gene, CDR1 is SQVTM and CDR2 is ANQGSEA. The CDR3 is made up of 10 amino acids. The CDR3 region is CSVEDVGRVF. CDR3 in DNA: TGCAGCGTTGAAGATGTTGGGAGGGTCTTC.